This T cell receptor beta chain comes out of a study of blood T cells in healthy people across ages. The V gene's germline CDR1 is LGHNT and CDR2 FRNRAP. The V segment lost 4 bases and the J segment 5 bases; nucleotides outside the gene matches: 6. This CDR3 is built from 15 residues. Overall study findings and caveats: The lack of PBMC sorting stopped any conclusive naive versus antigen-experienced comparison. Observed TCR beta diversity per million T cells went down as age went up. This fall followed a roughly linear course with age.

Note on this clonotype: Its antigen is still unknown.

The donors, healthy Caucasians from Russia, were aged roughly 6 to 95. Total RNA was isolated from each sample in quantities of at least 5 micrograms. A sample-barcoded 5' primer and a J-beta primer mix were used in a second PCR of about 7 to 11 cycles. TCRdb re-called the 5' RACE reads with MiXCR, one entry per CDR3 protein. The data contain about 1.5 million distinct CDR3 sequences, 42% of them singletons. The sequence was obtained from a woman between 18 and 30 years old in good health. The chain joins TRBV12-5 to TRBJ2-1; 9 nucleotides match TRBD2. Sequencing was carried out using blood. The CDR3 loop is CASGSQREVHNEQFF. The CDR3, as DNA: TGTGCTAGTGGTTCCCAGCGGGAGGTTCACAATGAGCAGTTCTTC.